This paragraph covers one TCR beta chain sequence. Its cognate antigen is unknown. Germline values: CDR1 MNHEY, CDR2 SVGAGI. The trim removed 6 bases at V and 9 bases at J, leaving 9 bases unmatched. The CDR3 totals 13 residues. This specimen comes from a study of T cell responses to AZD1222 COVID-19 vaccine. Whole-study context: It was second doses at about 4 or about 12 weeks that were pooled. General study results and limits: The donor group comprised mostly white British people and more females; the analysis possibly underestimated clonal diversity. Baseline seropositives among AZD1222 recipients totaled only five to seven. With two AZD1222 doses given, Spike-specific TCR breadth and depth both rose.

TCRdb keeps only in-frame clones here, not all; method: immunoSEQ multiplex PCR. The table has about 100,000 clones, about 93% seen once; the top ten hold around 5%. The rearrangement joins TRBV6-5 to TRBJ1-2, with TRBD1 matching 8 bases. This sequence was found in an adult in good health. Sequences were derived from peripheral blood, sampled on day 0 of AZD1222 vaccination. The CDR3 coding sequence is TGTGCCAGCAGCCCCGGGACAGGAGGTCGCTACACCTTC. Its protein product is CASSPGTGGRYTF.